Sequencing of this TCR beta chain was carried out in a study of T cell responses to AZD1222 COVID-19 vaccine. The CDR3 spans 12 residues. The V gene lost 6 bases and the J gene lost 9 bases, with 12 bases spanning the gap. Germline CDR1 SGHNT, CDR2 YENEEA. A few counts support this clone. The target antigen is unknown. Some clones are missing from TCRdb's copy, which holds only in-frame ones; the method was immunoSEQ multiplex PCR. The profile shows fewer than 150,000 clones, over 75% of them singletons. Study-level findings and limits: Of spike-specific TCRs, nearly half reportedly target regions left unmutated in variants.

This clonotype originated in an adult in good health. Sequencing used peripheral blood, obtained on day 0 of AZD1222 vaccination. The chain combines TRBV11-3 with TRBJ1-5, with a weak D call TRBD1 (5 bases). The CDR3 region is CASRKGLLPQHF. CDR3 bases: TGTGCCAGCAGAAAGGGGCTTTTGCCCCAGCATTTT.